Listed below are T cell receptor beta chains from one sample, sequenced in a study of blood T cells in healthy people across ages. TCRdb ran MiXCR on the 5' RACE reads and lists one entry per CDR3 protein. The sample lists around 280,000 distinct CDR3 sequences; around 29% were seen once. The sample consisted of blood. The receptors shown here come from a woman aged 65 to 85 in good health. Each CDR3 is given with its conserved first and last residue. Not every row has a clone size; where given, it reads once, few, many or a size class.

cdr3_aa j_call v_call cdr3_length clone_size
CSAEYTYEQYF TRBJ2-7 TRBV20-1 11 .
CASSISPAGAWDEQFF . TRBV19 16 few
CASSFSVSSSYEQYF TRBJ2-7 TRBV7-2 15 few
CATSDPDRITDTQYF TRBJ2-3 TRBV24-1 15 .
CASSLGQGRQETQYF TRBJ2-5 TRBV7-2 15 many
CASRGVIGSGANVLTF TRBJ2-6 TRBV28 16 .
CASSLWALAYGSGELFF TRBJ2-2 TRBV5-6 17 few
CASSSRLRGGEDEAFF TRBJ1-1 TRBV7-6 16 few
CASSLGYKAFF TRBJ1-1 TRBV7-2 11 .
CASSAGLAGWSYEQYF TRBJ2-7 TRBV9 16 .
CASSARAYEQYF TRBJ2-7 TRBV7-9 12 many
CASSSIAGEAYEQYF . TRBV11-2 15 few
CASSVGGFQETQYF TRBJ2-5 TRBV9 14 .
CASSSAVVQYF TRBJ2-3 TRBV7-2 11 few
CASSSGQGANTEAFF TRBJ1-1 TRBV7-9 15 many
CASTQRGRESTGANVLTF TRBJ2-6 TRBV2 18 .
CASSLDGGGVNEQFF . TRBV11-2 15 once
CASIKEGYGTEAFF TRBJ1-1 TRBV9 14 .
CASSSTSRRANEQFF TRBJ2-1 TRBV7-9 15 .
CASSQGGYEQYF TRBJ2-7 TRBV12-3/TRBV12-4 12 many
CASRLAFRGVEIGGEQYF . TRBV11-2 18 few
CASSLRGQGQGAQYF TRBJ2-3 TRBV28 15 .
CASSQVPSGAPDTQYF TRBJ2-3 TRBV14 16 many
CASSLEGQGIQYF TRBJ2-4 TRBV12-3/TRBV12-4 13 .
CASSLNTDQPQHF TRBJ1-5 TRBV7-2 13 few
CASSLLGQGGSYEQYF TRBJ2-7 TRBV28 16 .
CASSQDFGGTSGKLFF TRBJ1-4 TRBV4-1 16 .
CASSHRGETQYF TRBJ2-5 TRBV11-2 12 .
CASSSNRGVYEQYF TRBJ2-7 TRBV28 14 .
CASSRTNQALTDTQYF TRBJ2-3 TRBV28 16 .
CSGRDSFVNEQFF TRBJ2-1 TRBV29-1 13 .
CASSKQQGTRNTEAFF TRBJ1-1 TRBV6-1 16 .
CASSQKRRRTTTNEKLFF TRBJ1-4 TRBV3-1 18 .